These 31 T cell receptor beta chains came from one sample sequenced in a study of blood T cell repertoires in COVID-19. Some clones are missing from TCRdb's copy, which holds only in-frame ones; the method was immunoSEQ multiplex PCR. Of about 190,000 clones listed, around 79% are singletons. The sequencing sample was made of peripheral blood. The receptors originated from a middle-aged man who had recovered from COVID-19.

The DNA of the CDR3 is TGTGCCTGGAGTGTACAGGCCGGGTGGACTAATGAAAAACTGTTTTTT. Its protein product is CAWSVQAGWTNEKLFF. V usage is TRBV30 and J usage is TRBJ1-4, with D tentatively TRBD1 (5 bases). Germline CDR1 is GTSNPN and CDR2 is SVGIG (reference sequence). Trimming shortened V by 0 bases and J by 2 bases, and 13 bases separated the two germline ends. The CDR3 sequence is 16 residues long. The full variable domain, with the rest looked up from reference TRBV30 and TRBJ1-4, is SQTIHQWPATLVQPVGSPLSLECTVEGTSNPNLYWYRQAAGRGLQLLFYSVGIGQISSEVPQNLSASRPQDRQFILSSKKLLLSDSGFYLCAWSVQAGWTNEKLFFGSGTQLSVL.

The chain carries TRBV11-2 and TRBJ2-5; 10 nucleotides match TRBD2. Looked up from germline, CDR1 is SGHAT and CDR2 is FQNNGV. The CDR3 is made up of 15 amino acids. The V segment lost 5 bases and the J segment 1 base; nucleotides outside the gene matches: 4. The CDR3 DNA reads TGTGCCAGCAGCATTAGCGGGAGGAGCCAAGAGACCCAGTACTTC. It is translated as CASSISGRSQETQYF.

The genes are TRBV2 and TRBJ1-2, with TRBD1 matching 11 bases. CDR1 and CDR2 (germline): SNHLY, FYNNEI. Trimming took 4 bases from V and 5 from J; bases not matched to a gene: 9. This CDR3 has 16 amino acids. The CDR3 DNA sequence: TGTGCCAGCAGTGGGACAGGGGGCGCGCCCTATTATGGCTACACCTTC. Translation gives CASSGTGGAPYYGYTF. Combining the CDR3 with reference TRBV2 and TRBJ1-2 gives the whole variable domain EPEVTQTPSHQVTQMGQEVILRCVPISNHLYFYWYRQILGQKVEFLVSFYNNEISEKSEIFDDQFSVERPDGSNFTLKIRSTKLEDSAMYFCASSGTGGAPYYGYTFGSGTRLTVV.

Here the CDR3 DNA reads TGTGCCAGTAGTGCCACGGACAGGGGGCCGGAGACCCAGTACTTC. Translating it yields CASSATDRGPETQYF. The genes are TRBV19 and TRBJ2-5, with TRBD1 matching 11 bases. Germline V gene data show CDR1 as LNHDA and CDR2 as SQIVND (reference sequence). V shed 5 bases, J shed 5 bases, and the junction held 7 bases outside the gene matches. The CDR3 length is 15 residues.

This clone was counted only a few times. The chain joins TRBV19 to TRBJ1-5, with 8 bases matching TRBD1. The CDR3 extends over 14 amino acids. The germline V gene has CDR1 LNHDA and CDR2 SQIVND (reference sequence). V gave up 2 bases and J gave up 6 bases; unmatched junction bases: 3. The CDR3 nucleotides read TGTGCCAGTAGTATACCACAGGGGGGTCAGCCCCAGCATTTT. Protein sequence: CASSIPQGGQPQHF.

CDR3 loop: CASSRGLGNTIYF. The CDR3 region has the DNA TGTGCCAGCAGCCGAGGACTCGGAAACACCATATATTTT. The V and J genes are TRBV4-2 and TRBJ1-3; D ambiguous. Germline-derived CDR1 and CDR2 are LGHNA and YNFKEQ. This CDR3 is built from 13 residues. The V gene lost 4 bases and the J gene lost 4 bases, with 8 bases spanning the gap.

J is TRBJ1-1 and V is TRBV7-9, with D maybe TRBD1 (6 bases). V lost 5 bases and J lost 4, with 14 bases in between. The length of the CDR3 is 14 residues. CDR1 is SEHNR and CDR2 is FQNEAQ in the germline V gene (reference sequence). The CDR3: CASSAQGWRTEAFF. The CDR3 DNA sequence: TGTGCCAGCAGCGCCCAGGGGTGGCGCACTGAAGCTTTCTTT.

The CDR3 DNA reads TGTGCCAGCAGCTCCTGGGACAGGGCGAACACCGGGGAGCTGTTTTTT. Its protein product is CASSSWDRANTGELFF. The rearrangement uses TRBV7-8 and TRBJ2-2; 9 bases align to TRBD1. The V and J ends lost 4 bases and 0 bases, in that order; junction bases with no gene match: 3. This CDR3 is 16 amino acids long. From germline, CDR1 is SGHVS and CDR2 FQNEAQ. Full variable domain (missing parts from reference TRBV7-8 and TRBJ2-2): GAGVSQSPRYKVAKRGQDVALRCDPISGHVSLFWYQQALGQGPEFLTYFQNEAQLDKSGLPSDRFFAERPEGSVSTLKIQRTQQEDSAVYLCASSSWDRANTGELFFGEGSRLTVL.

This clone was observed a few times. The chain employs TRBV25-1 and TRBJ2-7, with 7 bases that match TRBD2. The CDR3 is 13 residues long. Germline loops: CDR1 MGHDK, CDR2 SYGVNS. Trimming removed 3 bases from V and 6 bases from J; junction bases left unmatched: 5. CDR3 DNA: TGTGCCAGCAGTGATCCGGGACTATCCGAGCAGTACTTC. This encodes CASSDPGLSEQYF.

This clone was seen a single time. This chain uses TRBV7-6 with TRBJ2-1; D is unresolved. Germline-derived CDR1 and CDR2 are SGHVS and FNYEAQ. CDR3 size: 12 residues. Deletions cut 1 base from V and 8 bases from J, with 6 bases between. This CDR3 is CASSLESHEQFF. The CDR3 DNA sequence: TGTGCCAGCAGCTTAGAGAGTCATGAGCAGTTCTTC. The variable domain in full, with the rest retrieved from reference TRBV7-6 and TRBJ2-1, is GAGVSQSPRYKVTKRGQDVALRCDPISGHVSLYWYRQALGQGPEFLTYFNYEAQQDKSGLPNDRFSAERPEGSISTLTIQRTEQRDSAMYRCASSLESHEQFFGPGTRLTVL.

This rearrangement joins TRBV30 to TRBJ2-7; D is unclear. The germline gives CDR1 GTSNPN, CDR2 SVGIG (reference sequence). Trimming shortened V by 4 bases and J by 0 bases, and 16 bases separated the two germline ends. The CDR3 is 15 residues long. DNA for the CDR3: TGTGCCTGGAACCCAGACCGAGGAATCTCCTACGAGCAGTACTTC. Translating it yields CAWNPDRGISYEQYF.

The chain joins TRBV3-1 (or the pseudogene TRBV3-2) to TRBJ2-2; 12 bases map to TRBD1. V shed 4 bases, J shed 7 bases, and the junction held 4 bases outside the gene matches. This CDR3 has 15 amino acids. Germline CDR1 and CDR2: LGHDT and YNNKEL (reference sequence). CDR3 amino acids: CASSRDRGHGGELFF. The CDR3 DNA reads TGTGCCAGCAGCCGGGACAGGGGGCATGGCGGGGAGCTGTTTTTT.

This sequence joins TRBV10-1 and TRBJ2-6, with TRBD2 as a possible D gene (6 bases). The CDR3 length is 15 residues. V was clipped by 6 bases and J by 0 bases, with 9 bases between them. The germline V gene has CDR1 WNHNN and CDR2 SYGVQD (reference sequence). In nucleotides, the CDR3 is TGCGCCAGCAGCGCCGGGGGCTCTGGGGCCAACGTCCTGACTTTC. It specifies CASSAGGSGANVLTF.

CDR3 loop: CASSLAGAQETQYF. The CDR3 DNA follows: TGTGCCAGCAGCCTAGCGGGAGCCCAAGAGACCCAGTACTTC. V gene TRBV14 combines with J gene TRBJ2-5; 9 bases fit TRBD2. This CDR3 comprises 14 residues. Germline V gene data show CDR1 as SGHDN and CDR2 as FVKESK. Trimming cost V 4 bases and J 1 base; bases outside gene matches: 1.

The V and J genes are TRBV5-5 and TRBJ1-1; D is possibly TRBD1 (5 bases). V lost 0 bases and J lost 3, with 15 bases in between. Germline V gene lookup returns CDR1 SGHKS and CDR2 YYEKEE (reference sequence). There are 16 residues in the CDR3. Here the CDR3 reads CASSLGPSREDTEAFF. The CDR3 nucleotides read TGTGCCAGCAGCTTGGGTCCATCCAGGGAGGACACTGAAGCTTTCTTT.

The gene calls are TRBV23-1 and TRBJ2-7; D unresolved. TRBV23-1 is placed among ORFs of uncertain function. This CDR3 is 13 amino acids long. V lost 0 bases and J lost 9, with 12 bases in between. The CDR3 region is CASSQSGKLRQYF. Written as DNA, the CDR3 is TGCGCCAGCAGTCAATCGGGCAAACTGAGGCAGTACTTC.

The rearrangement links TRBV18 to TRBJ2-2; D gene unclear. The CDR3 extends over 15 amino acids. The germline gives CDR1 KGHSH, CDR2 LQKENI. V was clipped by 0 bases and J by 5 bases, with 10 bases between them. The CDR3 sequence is CASSPPVVSTGELFF. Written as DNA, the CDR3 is TGTGCCAGCTCACCACCGGTAGTGAGTACCGGGGAGCTGTTTTTT.

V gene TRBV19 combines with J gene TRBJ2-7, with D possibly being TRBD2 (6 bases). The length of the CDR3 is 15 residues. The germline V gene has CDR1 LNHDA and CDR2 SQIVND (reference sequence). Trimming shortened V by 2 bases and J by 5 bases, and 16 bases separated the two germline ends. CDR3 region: CASSIPGVSWNEQYF. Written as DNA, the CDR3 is TGTGCCAGTAGTATACCGGGGGTAAGCTGGAACGAGCAGTACTTC.

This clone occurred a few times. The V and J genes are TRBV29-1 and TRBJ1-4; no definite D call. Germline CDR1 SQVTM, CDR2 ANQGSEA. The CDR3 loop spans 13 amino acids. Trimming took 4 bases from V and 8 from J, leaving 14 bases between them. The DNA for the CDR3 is TGCAGCGTTGCGCTGCAGGTAGGCGAAAAACTGTTTTTT. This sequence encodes CSVALQVGEKLFF.

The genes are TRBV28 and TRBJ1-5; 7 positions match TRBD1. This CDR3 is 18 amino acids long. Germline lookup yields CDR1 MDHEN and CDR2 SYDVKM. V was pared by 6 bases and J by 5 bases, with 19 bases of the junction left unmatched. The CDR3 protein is CASRRRGQTGRSDQPQHF. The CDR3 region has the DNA TGTGCCAGCAGGCGAAGGGGGCAGACGGGTAGAAGTGATCAGCCCCAGCATTTT.

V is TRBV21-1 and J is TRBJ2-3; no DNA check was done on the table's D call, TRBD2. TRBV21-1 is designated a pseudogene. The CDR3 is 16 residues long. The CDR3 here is CASSKGGGRLTDTQYF. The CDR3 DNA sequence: TGTGCCAGCAGCAAAGGGGGGGGCCGCCTCACAGATACGCAGTATTTT.

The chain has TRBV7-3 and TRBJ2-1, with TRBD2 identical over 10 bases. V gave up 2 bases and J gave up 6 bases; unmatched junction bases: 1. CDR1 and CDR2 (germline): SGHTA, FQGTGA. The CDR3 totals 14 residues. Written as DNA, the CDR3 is TGTGCCAGCAGCTTAGGACTAGCGGCCAATGAGCAGTTCTTC. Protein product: CASSLGLAANEQFF.

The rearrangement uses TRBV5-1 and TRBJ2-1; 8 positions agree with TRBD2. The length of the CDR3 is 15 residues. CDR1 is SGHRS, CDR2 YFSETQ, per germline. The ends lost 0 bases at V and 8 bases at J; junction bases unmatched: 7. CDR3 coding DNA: TGCGCCAGCAGCTTGGCCCGAGCGGGAGTGGATGAGCAGTTCTTC. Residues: CASSLARAGVDEQFF.

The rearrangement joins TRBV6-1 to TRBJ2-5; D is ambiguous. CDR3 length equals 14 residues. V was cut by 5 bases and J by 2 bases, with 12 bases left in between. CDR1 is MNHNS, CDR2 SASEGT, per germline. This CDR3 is CASSLPGSQETQYF. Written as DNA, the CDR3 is TGTGCCAGCAGTTTGCCTGGTAGTCAAGAGACCCAGTACTTC.

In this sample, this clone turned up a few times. CDR3 nucleotide sequence: TGTGCCAGCAGCTTTGGCCTAGCGGGGGGCAATGAGCAGTTCTTC. Translating it yields CASSFGLAGGNEQFF. This chain links TRBV7-2 with TRBJ2-1, with TRBD2 identical over 11 bases. The CDR3 runs 15 residues. Losses at the gene ends were 3 bases for V and 6 bases for J; bases not matched to a gene: 4. Germline CDR1 and CDR2: SGHTA and FQGNSA. The entire variable domain, with the rest obtained from reference TRBV7-2 and TRBJ2-1, is as follows: GAGVSQSPSNKVTEKGKDVELRCDPISGHTALYWYRQSLGQGLEFLIYFQGNSAPDKSGLPSDRFSAERTGGSVSTLTIQRTQQEDSAVYLCASSFGLAGGNEQFFGPGTRLTVL.

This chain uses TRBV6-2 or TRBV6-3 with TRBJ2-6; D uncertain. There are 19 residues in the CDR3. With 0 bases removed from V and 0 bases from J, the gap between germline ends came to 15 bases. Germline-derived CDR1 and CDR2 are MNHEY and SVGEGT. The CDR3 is CASSYSNPRFYSGANVLTF. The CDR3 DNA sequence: TGTGCCAGCAGTTACTCGAACCCCAGGTTTTACTCTGGGGCCAACGTCCTGACTTTC.

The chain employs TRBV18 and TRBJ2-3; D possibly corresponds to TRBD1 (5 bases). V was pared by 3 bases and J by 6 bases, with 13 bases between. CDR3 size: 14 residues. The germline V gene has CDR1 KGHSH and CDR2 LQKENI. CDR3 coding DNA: TGTGCCAGCTCACCGGGGCTAGTTGGTGATACGCAGTATTTT. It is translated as CASSPGLVGDTQYF.

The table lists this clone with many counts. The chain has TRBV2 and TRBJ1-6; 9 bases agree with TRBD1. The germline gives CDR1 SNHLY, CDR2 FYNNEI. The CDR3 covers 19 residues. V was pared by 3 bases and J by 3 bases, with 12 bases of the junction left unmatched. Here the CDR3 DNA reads TGTGCCAGCAGTGATTTATGGGACAGGGTCTCGGGCTATAATTCACCCCTCCACTTT. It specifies CASSDLWDRVSGYNSPLHF. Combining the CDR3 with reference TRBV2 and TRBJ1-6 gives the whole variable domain EPEVTQTPSHQVTQMGQEVILRCVPISNHLYFYWYRQILGQKVEFLVSFYNNEISEKSEIFDDQFSVERPDGSNFTLKIRSTKLEDSAMYFCASSDLWDRVSGYNSPLHFGNGTRLTVT.

The CDR3, as DNA: TGTGCCAGCAGTCTAAACAGGGGCGGAGTCTATGGCTACACCTTC. Protein product: CASSLNRGGVYGYTF. This sequence joins TRBV27 and TRBJ1-2, with 7 nucleotides matching TRBD1. Germline loops: CDR1 MNHEY, CDR2 SMNVEV (reference sequence). The CDR3 is 15 amino acids. Unmatched junction bases numbered 10, after V lost 5 bases and J lost 4 bases.

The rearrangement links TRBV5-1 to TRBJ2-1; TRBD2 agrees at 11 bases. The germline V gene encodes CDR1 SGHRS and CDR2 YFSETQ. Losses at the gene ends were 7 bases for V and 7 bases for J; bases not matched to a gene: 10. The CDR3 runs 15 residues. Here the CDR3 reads CASAPGTSGRNEQFF. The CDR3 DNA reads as TGCGCCAGCGCCCCCGGGACTAGCGGTAGAAATGAGCAGTTCTTC.

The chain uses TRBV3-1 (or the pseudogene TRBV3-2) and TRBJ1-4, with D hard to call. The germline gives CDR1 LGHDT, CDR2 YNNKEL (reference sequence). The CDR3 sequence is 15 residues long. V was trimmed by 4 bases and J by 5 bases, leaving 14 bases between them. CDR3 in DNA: TGTGCCAGCAGCCGACAACCCGGGAGCAATGAAAAACTGTTTTTT. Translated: CASSRQPGSNEKLFF.